Below, 24 T cell receptor beta chains from the same sample are listed, as sequenced in a study of blood T cells in healthy people across ages. The second PCR ran about 6 to 12 cycles with a sample-barcoded 5' primer and J-beta primers. TCRdb re-called the 5' RACE reads through MiXCR, storing one row per CDR3 protein. The repertoire holds about 780,000 distinct CDR3 sequences, with roughly 25% as singletons. This sample also belongs to another study, concerning T cells of mothers and their children.

Source material: blood. The receptors derive from a boy younger than 18 in good health.

This clonotype has more than one count but fewer than ten. A read error is likely, as this CDR3 ends without the conserved phenylalanine or tryptophan. The chain couples TRBV13 to TRBJ2-1, with TRBD2 matching 11 bases. The end of the DNA is better explained by TRBJ2-5, so the J call may be wrong. Germline V gene data show CDR1 as PRHDT and CDR2 as FYEKMQ (reference sequence). There are 14 residues in the CDR3. This CDR3 reads CASSAGLAGETQYS. Written as DNA, the CDR3 is TGTGCCAGCAGCGCTGGACTAGCGGGAGAGACCCAGTACTCC.

This chain joins TRBV28 and TRBJ2-1, with 10 bases identical to TRBD2. CDR1 is MDHEN, CDR2 SYDVKM, per germline. V dropped 6 bases and J dropped 5; count of bases not matched to a gene: 7. CDR3 length equals 15 residues. The CDR3 reads CASSPPGTSDNEQFF. CDR3 coding DNA: TGTGCCAGCAGCCCGCCCGGGACTAGCGACAATGAGCAGTTCTTC.

This clonotype was seen a handful of times. The chain has TRBV29-1 and TRBJ1-4; D is possibly TRBD1 (6 bases). Trimming pared 5 bases from V and 7 bases from J, leaving 14 bases between. The CDR3 consists of 13 residues. CDR1 SQVTM and CDR2 ANQGSEA come from the germline V gene. The CDR3 sequence: CSVRSRGGEKLFF. DNA of the CDR3: TGCAGCGTTCGGTCCCGAGGGGGTGAAAAACTGTTTTTT.

The chain couples TRBV29-1 to TRBJ1-2, with 10 bases identical to TRBD1. V was clipped by 5 bases and J by 8 bases; unmatched bases: 11. Germline CDR1 and CDR2: SQVTM and ANQGSEA. This CDR3 contains 14 residues. CDR3 in amino acids: CSVQMTGGGGGYTF. CDR3 DNA: TGCAGCGTTCAAATGACAGGGGGCGGAGGAGGCTACACCTTC.

The CDR3 nucleotides are TGCGCCAGCGGTGTACAGGGGGCAAGGACTGAAGCTTTCTTT. Its protein is CASGVQGARTEAFF. The rearrangement joins TRBV5-1 to TRBJ1-1, with 9 positions matching TRBD1. Trimming removed 7 bases from V and 5 bases from J; junction bases left unmatched: 9. The CDR3 sequence is 14 residues long. Germline-derived CDR1 and CDR2 are SGHRS and YFSETQ.

V usage is TRBV12-3 or TRBV12-4 and J usage is TRBJ1-5, with D perhaps TRBD1 (6 bases). Deletions cut 6 bases from V and 4 bases from J, with 13 bases between. This CDR3 comprises 14 residues. CDR3 in amino acids: CASRRGQINQPQHF. In nucleotides, the CDR3 is TGTGCCAGCAGGCGAGGACAGATTAATCAGCCCCAGCATTTT.

A few counts support this clonotype. CDR3 bases: TGTGCCAGCAGTTTAGGGGGTTTTACCATATATTTT. Translating gives CASSLGGFTIYF. The chain links TRBV12-3 or TRBV12-4 to TRBJ1-3; no firm D call. The V end lost 1 base, the J end lost 10 bases, and 8 bases lay between the germline ends. CDR3 size: 12 residues.

The V gene is TRBV12-3 or TRBV12-4, the J gene TRBJ2-3; D call uncertain. The CDR3 length is 11 residues. V lost 6 bases to trimming and J lost 4 bases, with 5 bases between them. For the CDR3, the DNA is TGTGCCAGCAGCGAGCCAGATACGCAGTATTTT. Amino acid sequence: CASSEPDTQYF.

The V and J genes are TRBV3-1 and TRBJ2-5, with TRBD1 matching 8 bases. This CDR3 spans 14 amino acids. The V segment lost 1 base and the J segment 7 bases; nucleotides outside the gene matches: 5. The V gene's germline CDR1 is LGHDT and CDR2 YNNKEL (reference sequence). CDR3 nucleotide sequence: TGTGCCAGCAGCCAAGTGCGGACAGGGACGACCCAGTACTTC. It yields the protein CASSQVRTGTTQYF.

The table lists this clonotype with a few counts. This chain links TRBV27 with TRBJ2-1, with TRBD1 as a possible D gene (5 bases). This CDR3 has 14 residues. Germline V CDR1 and CDR2: MNHEY, SMNVEV (reference sequence). V lost 4 bases and J 0 bases, leaving 7 bases between the germline ends. In nucleotides, the CDR3 is TGTGCCAGCAGTTCAGGGTTCTCCTACAATGAGCAGTTCTTC. Protein sequence: CASSSGFSYNEQFF.

This clonotype was observed a handful of times. This rearrangement joins TRBV7-6 to TRBJ1-2; D remains unclear. The CDR3 extends over 19 amino acids. Trimming removed 5 bases from V and 4 bases from J, with 29 bases in between. Germline V gene sequence: CDR1 SGHVS, CDR2 FNYEAQ. The CDR3 region is CASSPRGPRREVIGYGYTF. The CDR3 coding sequence is TGTGCCAGCAGCCCTAGAGGGCCACGGCGAGAGGTGATCGGCTATGGCTACACCTTC.

The sample holds a few counts of this clonotype. V is TRBV3-1 and J is TRBJ2-7, with D unresolved. V lost 2 bases, J lost 6 bases, and 8 bases lay in between. The V gene's germline CDR1 is LGHDT and CDR2 YNNKEL (reference sequence). The CDR3 has 12 residues. This chain's CDR3 is CASSQSISEQYF. DNA for the CDR3: TGTGCCAGCAGCCAAAGTATATCCGAGCAGTACTTC.

This rearrangement joins TRBV6-5 to TRBJ1-1; TRBD1 might be the D (6 bases). The CDR3 totals 15 residues. V lost 5 bases and J 4 bases, leaving 17 bases between the germline ends. Germline V lookup: CDR1 MNHEY, CDR2 SVGAGI. The CDR3 DNA reads as TGTGCCAGCAGTCTACAGGGTAGTGTGGGCACTGAAGCTTTCTTT. This translates into CASSLQGSVGTEAFF.

The gene calls are TRBV27 and TRBJ2-1; no firm D call. V shed 6 bases and J shed 8 bases, with 17 bases lying between them. The length of the CDR3 is 14 residues. The V gene's germline CDR1 is MNHEY and CDR2 SMNVEV (reference sequence). CDR3 residues: CASRAGLRTHEQFF. As DNA, the CDR3 is TGTGCCAGCAGGGCCGGTCTCCGCACCCATGAGCAGTTCTTC.

In this sample, this clonotype turned up a few times. The V call is TRBV6-5, the J call TRBJ2-5, with 9 bases that match TRBD1. The CDR3 sequence is 15 residues long. The germline CDR1 and CDR2 sequences are MNHEY and SVGAGI. J gave up 3 bases and V 6 bases, and 8 bases lay outside the gene matches. CDR3 region: CASSSGTGFEETQYF. DNA for the CDR3: TGTGCCAGCAGCTCCGGGACAGGGTTTGAAGAGACCCAGTACTTC.

This sequence joins TRBV28 and TRBJ2-1, with 10 nucleotides matching TRBD2. J lost 2 bases, V lost 5 bases, and 6 bases had no gene match. The CDR3 is 16 residues long. Germline V lookup: CDR1 MDHEN, CDR2 SYDVKM. This CDR3 reads CASSKGLAGAYNEQFF. CDR3 bases: TGTGCCAGCAGTAAGGGTCTAGCGGGGGCCTACAATGAGCAGTTCTTC.

The genes are TRBV15 and TRBJ2-7; 7 bases align to TRBD1. The V gene end was trimmed by 3 bases and the J gene end by 1 base; junction bases not matched to a gene: 3. Germline assignment: CDR1 LNHNV and CDR2 YYDKDF (reference sequence). This CDR3 is 14 amino acids long. CDR3 residues: CATSRDRRSYEQYF. The DNA of the CDR3 is TGTGCCACCAGCAGGGACAGGAGATCCTACGAGCAGTACTTC.

The table lists this clonotype with a few counts. One junction end disagrees with the germline gene, perhaps due to a read error. The V gene is TRBV27, the J gene TRBJ2-5; D gene unclear. The CDR3 is made up of 12 amino acids. The germline V gene encodes CDR1 MNHEY and CDR2 SMNVEV (reference sequence). CDR3 residues: CASTKYQETQYF. In DNA form, the CDR3 reads TGTGCTAGCACAAAGTACCAAGAGACCCAGTACTTC.

V is TRBV7-2 and J is TRBJ2-5; D unclear. The J call may not be correct, given that the DNA end is closer to TRBJ2-7. Germline CDR1 is SGHTA and CDR2 is FQGNSA. The CDR3 spans 13 residues. CDR3 sequence reads: CASSSDAAYEQYF. In DNA, the CDR3 is TGTGCCAGCAGCTCGGACGCCGCCTACGAGCAGTACTTC.

The chain carries TRBV12-3 or TRBV12-4 and TRBJ1-4, with a possible D match to TRBD1 (6 bases). Trimming took 6 bases from V and 6 from J, leaving 17 bases between them. The CDR3 covers 15 residues. Here the CDR3 DNA reads TGTGCCAGCAGCTTAAGCCGGGACACCGATGAAAAACTGTTTTTT. Translated: CASSLSRDTDEKLFF.

V and J are TRBV4-1 and TRBJ1-5; D not resolved. This CDR3 region has 17 residues. Trimming shortened V by 1 base and J by 3 bases, and 16 bases separated the two germline ends. Germline V gene sequence: CDR1 MGHRA, CDR2 YSYEKL. In DNA form, the CDR3 reads TGCGCCAGCAGCCAAGGGAGACGCGGGATTCCCAATCAGCCCCAGCATTTT. This encodes CASSQGRRGIPNQPQHF.

In this sample, this clonotype turned up a few times. This rearrangement joins TRBV28 to TRBJ2-7, with D hard to call. Germline V CDR1 and CDR2: MDHEN, SYDVKM. V shed 6 bases and J shed 5 bases, with 8 bases lying between them. This CDR3 spans 11 amino acids. The CDR3 nucleotides read TGTGCCAGCAGGACGTCTAACGAGCAGTACTTC. Translated, it gives CASRTSNEQYF.

This clonotype was recorded a few times. The V and J genes are TRBV12-3 or TRBV12-4 and TRBJ2-6; possible D gene TRBD1, 6 bases. The germline V and J ends were trimmed by 3 bases and 0 bases, with 12 bases remaining between them. This CDR3 has 17 amino acids. DNA for the CDR3: TGTGCCAGCAGTTTCGGCCACAGGGCCTCTGGGGCCAACGTCCTGACTTTC. Translating it yields CASSFGHRASGANVLTF.

This clonotype was seen a handful of times. Mismatch with germline at one junction end may stem from a read error. The chain carries TRBV7-6 and TRBJ2-4; TRBD2 agrees at 7 bases. Germline CDR1 SGHVS, CDR2 FNYEAQ. This CDR3 has 17 amino acids. In DNA form, the CDR3 reads TGTGGCAGCAGCTTGGGCCCCCAAGCGGGGACCAAAAACATTCAGTACTTC. This codes for CGSSLGPQAGTKNIQYF.